Below, 16 T cell receptor beta chains from the same sample are listed, as sequenced in a study of cytomegalovirus exposure and HLA in healthy donors. Primers included in the PCR were 60 Vbeta and 13 Jbeta primers. Data came from immunoSEQ multiplex PCR; TCRdb stores just in-frame clones and leaves some out. The profile covers some 170,000 clones, with about 80% appearing a single time and just under 6.5% taken by the ten largest. Material for sequencing was PBMCs. The receptors shown here come from a man aged 35 to 55 in good health and CMV-seropositive.

V gene TRBV5-6 combines with J gene TRBJ2-7, with TRBD2 matching over 11 bases. In germline, CDR1 is SGHDT, CDR2 YYEEEE. This CDR3 is built from 12 residues. With 7 bases clipped from V and 7 bases from J, the junction kept 4 bases outside the gene matches. The CDR3 is CASQGTSGEQYF. The CDR3, as DNA: TGTGCCAGCCAAGGGACTAGCGGAGAGCAGTACTTC.

V gene TRBV5-1 combines with J gene TRBJ1-1; 7 nucleotides match TRBD1. The germline gives CDR1 SGHRS, CDR2 YFSETQ. Trimming cost V 4 bases and J 1 base; bases outside gene matches: 7. The CDR3 extends over 15 amino acids. The CDR3 nucleotides are TGCGCCAGCAGCCAAGCAGGGGGGCGGAACACTGAAGCTTTCTTT. Its translation: CASSQAGGRNTEAFF. Combining the CDR3 with reference TRBV5-1 and TRBJ1-1 gives the whole variable domain KAGVTQTPRYLIKTRGQQVTLSCSPISGHRSVSWYQQTPGQGLQFLFEYFSETQRNKGNFPGRFSGRQFSNSRSEMNVSTLELGDSALYLCASSQAGGRNTEAFFGQGTRLTVV.

V is TRBV4-1 and J is TRBJ2-5; no reliable D call. Looked up from germline, CDR1 is MGHRA and CDR2 is YSYEKL. The CDR3 consists of 17 residues. V gave up 6 bases and J gave up 5 bases, with 25 bases separating them. The CDR3, as DNA: TGCGCCAGCAGTCCTTCGGAGCTACTTGTTTTCTCGGAGACCCAGTACTTC. Amino acid sequence: CASSPSELLVFSETQYF.

CDR3 sequence reads: CASSWQGGTEAFF. The CDR3 nucleotides read TGTGCCAGCAGCTGGCAGGGTGGCACTGAAGCTTTCTTT. V usage is TRBV7-8 and J usage is TRBJ1-1; possible D gene TRBD1, 5 bases. The CDR3 runs 13 residues. In germline, CDR1 is SGHVS, CDR2 FQNEAQ. The germline V and J ends were trimmed by 4 bases and 4 bases, with 10 bases remaining between them.

The V gene is TRBV7-2, the J gene TRBJ2-5, with a weak D call TRBD2 (6 bases). With 1 base removed from V and 4 bases from J, the gap between germline ends came to 16 bases. Germline assignment: CDR1 SGHTA and CDR2 FQGNSA. The CDR3 is 16 amino acids. For the CDR3, the DNA is TGTGCCAGCAGCTTAGGGGTAGCGGCTGGCGGAGAGACCCAGTACTTC. The encoded protein is CASSLGVAAGGETQYF.

This chain connects TRBV6-5 to TRBJ1-5, with 8 bases aligning to TRBD1. Trimming at V came to 6 bases and at J to 3 bases, leaving 7 bases not matched to a gene. The germline CDR1 and CDR2 sequences are MNHEY and SVGAGI. The CDR3 extends over 15 amino acids. CDR3 protein: CASSSDRGVNQPQHF. The CDR3 DNA follows: TGTGCCAGCAGCTCAGACAGGGGAGTCAATCAGCCCCAGCATTTT.

The chain is built from TRBV28 and TRBJ1-5, with a weak D call TRBD1 (5 bases). CDR3 length equals 17 residues. Germline loops: CDR1 MDHEN, CDR2 SYDVKM. V was clipped by 4 bases and J by 0 bases, with 16 bases between them. CDR3 DNA: TGTGCCAGCAGTTCGCGGGACGTCAGATTTAGCAATCAGCCCCAGCATTTT. This translates into CASSSRDVRFSNQPQHF.

V gene TRBV7-9 combines with J gene TRBJ2-7, with D possibly being TRBD1 (6 bases). Germline-derived CDR1 and CDR2 are SEHNR and FQNEAQ (reference sequence). The CDR3 has 14 amino acids. The V end lost 6 bases, the J end lost 0 bases, and 12 bases lay between the germline ends. CDR3 coding DNA: TGTGCCAGCAGTTCCGACAGGAGCTCCTACGAGCAGTACTTC. It specifies CASSSDRSSYEQYF.

This sequence joins TRBV2 and TRBJ1-6; D gene unclear. The germline V gene encodes CDR1 SNHLY and CDR2 FYNNEI. This CDR3 is 14 amino acids long. Trimming stripped 8 bases from V and 0 bases from J, with 8 bases between. The CDR3 region is CASSGSSYNSPLHF. DNA for the CDR3: TGTGCCAGCTCGGGGAGCTCCTATAATTCACCCCTCCACTTT.

This clone was observed a few times. The J gene is TRBJ1-1, the V gene TRBV9; no firm D call. The V gene's germline CDR1 is SGDLS and CDR2 YYNGEE. The CDR3 extends over 14 amino acids. V shed 4 bases and J shed 4 bases, with 14 bases lying between them. As DNA, the CDR3 is TGTGCCAGCAGCCCCTCCCCTGGGCTCACTGAAGCTTTCTTT. It encodes CASSPSPGLTEAFF.

This chain links TRBV27 with TRBJ1-2, with 7 bases matching TRBD1. V gave up 4 bases and J gave up 9 bases; unmatched junction bases: 11. CDR3 size: 14 residues. CDR1 is MNHEY, CDR2 SMNVEV, per germline (reference sequence). As DNA, the CDR3 is TGTGCCAGCAGTTATCAGGGACAGCCCGGAAGCTACACCTTC. It is translated as CASSYQGQPGSYTF.

This clone was detected once. The chain has TRBV6-1 and TRBJ1-4, with 8 bases matching TRBD1. The germline gives CDR1 MNHNS, CDR2 SASEGT. The CDR3 is made up of 16 amino acids. With 4 bases clipped from V and 3 bases from J, the junction kept 7 bases outside the gene matches. CDR3 region: CASSARTGRPNEKLFF. In DNA form, the CDR3 reads TGTGCCAGCAGTGCGCGGACAGGGCGACCTAATGAAAAACTGTTTTTT.

The genes are TRBV5-1 and TRBJ2-7, with D possibly TRBD1 on 5 matching bases. Trimming left V 4 bases short and J 7 bases short, with 12 bases between. This CDR3 is 12 amino acids long. CDR1 is SGHRS and CDR2 is YFSETQ in the germline V gene. The CDR3 sequence is CASSLTGGEQYF. The CDR3 nucleotides read TGCGCCAGCAGCCTAACAGGTGGGGAGCAGTACTTC.

The chain has TRBV5-1 and TRBJ1-6; D is possibly TRBD1 (5 bases). V shed 1 base and J shed 9 bases, with 14 bases lying between them. CDR1 and CDR2 from the germline V gene are SGHRS and YFSETQ. This CDR3 spans 15 amino acids. CDR3 protein: CASSLSGDLASPLHF. The CDR3 DNA reads TGCGCCAGCAGCTTGAGCGGGGACTTAGCTTCACCCCTCCACTTT.

The V gene is TRBV4-1, the J gene TRBJ2-7, with 11 nucleotides matching TRBD2. CDR3 length: 16 residues. Germline V lookup: CDR1 MGHRA, CDR2 YSYEKL. With V trimmed by 4 bases and J by 3 bases, 8 bases remained unmatched. CDR3 sequence (DNA): TGCGCCAGCAGCCTCGATTCCACTAGCGGGAGCTACGAGCAGTACTTC. This encodes CASSLDSTSGSYEQYF.

In nucleotides, the CDR3 is TGTGCCAGCAGCTTACCCGGGAGGACTGAAGCTTTCTTT. Amino acids: CASSLPGRTEAFF. This chain uses TRBV7-8 with TRBJ1-1; D gene uncertain. Between the trimmed V and J ends, which lost 2 bases and 5 bases, there was a span of 9 bases. This CDR3 spans 13 amino acids. Per the germline V gene, CDR1 is SGHVS and CDR2 is FQNEAQ.